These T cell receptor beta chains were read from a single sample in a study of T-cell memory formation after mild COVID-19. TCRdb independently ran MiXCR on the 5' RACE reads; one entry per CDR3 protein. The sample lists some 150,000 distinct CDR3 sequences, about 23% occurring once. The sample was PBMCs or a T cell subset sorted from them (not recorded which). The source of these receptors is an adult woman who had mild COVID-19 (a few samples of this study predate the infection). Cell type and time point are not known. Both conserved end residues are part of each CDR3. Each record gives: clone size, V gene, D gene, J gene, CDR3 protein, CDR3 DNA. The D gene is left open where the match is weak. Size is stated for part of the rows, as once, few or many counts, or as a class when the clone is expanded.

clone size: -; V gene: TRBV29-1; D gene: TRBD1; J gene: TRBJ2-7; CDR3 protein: CSVELRDRDYEQYF; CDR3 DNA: TGCAGCGTTGAACTCCGGGACAGGGACTACGAGCAGTACTTC
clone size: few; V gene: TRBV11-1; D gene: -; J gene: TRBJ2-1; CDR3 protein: CASSSPEGQTWNEQFF; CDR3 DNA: TGTGCCAGCAGCTCCCCCGAAGGCCAAACCTGGAATGAGCAGTTCTTC
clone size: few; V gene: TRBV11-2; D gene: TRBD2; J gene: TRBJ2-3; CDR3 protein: CASSLVGAGDLDTQYF; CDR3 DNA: TGTGCCAGCAGCTTAGTTGGTGCGGGGGACCTCGATACGCAGTATTTT
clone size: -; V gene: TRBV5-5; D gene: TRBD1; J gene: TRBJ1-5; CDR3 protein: CASSEGQGSQPQHF; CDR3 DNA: TGTGCCAGCAGCGAGGGACAGGGGAGCCAGCCCCAGCATTTT
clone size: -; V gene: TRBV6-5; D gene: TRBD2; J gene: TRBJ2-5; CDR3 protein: CASSPAVGRGETQYF; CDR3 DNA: TGTGCCAGCAGCCCCGCAGTAGGGAGGGGAGAGACCCAGTACTTC
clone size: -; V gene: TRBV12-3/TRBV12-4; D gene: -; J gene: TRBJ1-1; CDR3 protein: CASSLSGGGTEAFF; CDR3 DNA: TGTGCCAGCAGTTTGTCCGGCGGGGGCACTGAAGCTTTCTTT
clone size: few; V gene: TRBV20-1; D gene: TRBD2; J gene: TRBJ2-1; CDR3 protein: CSARDNSAGAEQFF; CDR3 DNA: TGCAGTGCTAGAGATAATTCGGCGGGAGCGGAGCAGTTCTTC
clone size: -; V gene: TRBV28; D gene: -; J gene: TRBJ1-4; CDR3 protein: CASSFIRGTNEKLFF; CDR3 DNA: TGTGCCAGCAGTTTTATACGGGGCACTAATGAAAAACTGTTTTTT
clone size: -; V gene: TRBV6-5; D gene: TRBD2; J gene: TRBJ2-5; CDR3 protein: CASSWVAGGSQETQYF; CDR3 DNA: TGTGCCAGCAGTTGGGTAGCGGGGGGTTCCCAAGAGACCCAGTACTTC
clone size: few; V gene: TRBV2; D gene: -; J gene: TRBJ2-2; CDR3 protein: CASSQGLYISGELFF; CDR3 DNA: TGTGCCAGCAGCCAGGGGCTATACATCTCCGGGGAGCTGTTTTTT
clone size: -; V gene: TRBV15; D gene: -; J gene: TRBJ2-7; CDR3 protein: CATSRGGTSVYEQYF; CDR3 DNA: TGTGCCACCAGCAGAGGCGGGACGTCCGTGTACGAGCAGTACTTC
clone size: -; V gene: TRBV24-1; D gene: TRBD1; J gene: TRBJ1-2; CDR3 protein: CATSDPGQGKYGYTF; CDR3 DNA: TGTGCCACCAGTGACCCCGGACAGGGGAAGTATGGCTACACCTTC
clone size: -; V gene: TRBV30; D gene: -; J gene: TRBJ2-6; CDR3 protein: CAWTRTLSGANVLTF; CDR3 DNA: TGTGCCTGGACCCGGACTCTTTCTGGGGCCAACGTCCTGACTTTC
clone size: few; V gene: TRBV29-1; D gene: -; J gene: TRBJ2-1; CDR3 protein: CSVERIYNEQFF; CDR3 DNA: TGCAGCGTTGAAAGAATCTACAATGAGCAGTTCTTC
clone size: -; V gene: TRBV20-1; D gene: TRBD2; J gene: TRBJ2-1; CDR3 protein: CSARADGLAGTYNEQFF; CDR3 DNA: TGCAGTGCTAGAGCCGACGGACTAGCGGGAACCTACAATGAGCAGTTCTTC
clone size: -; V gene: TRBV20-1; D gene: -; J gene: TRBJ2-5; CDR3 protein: CSARGLPTGETQYF; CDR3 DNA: TGCAGTGCTAGAGGGCTGCCAACCGGGGAGACCCAGTACTTC